Listed here is a single TCR beta chain. The data were taken from a study of blood T cell repertoires in COVID-19. Study at large: Material from acute and convalescent COVID-19 was sourced from the United States, Italy and Spain. Sources were T cells, B-cell-depleted T cells, or PBMCs; the material itself was cDNA or gDNA.

Here immunoSEQ multiplex PCR was the method, and the copy in TCRdb shows in-frame clones only, minus some. The sample has 140,000 or so clones; around nine tenths are singletons. The V and J ends lost 4 bases and 5 bases respectively, with 11 bases between them. Looked up from germline, CDR1 is MGHDK and CDR2 is SYGVNS. CDR3 length: 13 amino acids. Sequencing was performed on peripheral blood. This sequence was found in a human donor in a cohort sampled during active COVID-19. The V gene is TRBV25-1, the J gene TRBJ2-5; D may be TRBD1 (5 bases). As DNA, the CDR3 is TGTGCCAGCAGTGCTTCAGGGCCCGAGACCCAGTACTTC. This translates into CASSASGPETQYF.